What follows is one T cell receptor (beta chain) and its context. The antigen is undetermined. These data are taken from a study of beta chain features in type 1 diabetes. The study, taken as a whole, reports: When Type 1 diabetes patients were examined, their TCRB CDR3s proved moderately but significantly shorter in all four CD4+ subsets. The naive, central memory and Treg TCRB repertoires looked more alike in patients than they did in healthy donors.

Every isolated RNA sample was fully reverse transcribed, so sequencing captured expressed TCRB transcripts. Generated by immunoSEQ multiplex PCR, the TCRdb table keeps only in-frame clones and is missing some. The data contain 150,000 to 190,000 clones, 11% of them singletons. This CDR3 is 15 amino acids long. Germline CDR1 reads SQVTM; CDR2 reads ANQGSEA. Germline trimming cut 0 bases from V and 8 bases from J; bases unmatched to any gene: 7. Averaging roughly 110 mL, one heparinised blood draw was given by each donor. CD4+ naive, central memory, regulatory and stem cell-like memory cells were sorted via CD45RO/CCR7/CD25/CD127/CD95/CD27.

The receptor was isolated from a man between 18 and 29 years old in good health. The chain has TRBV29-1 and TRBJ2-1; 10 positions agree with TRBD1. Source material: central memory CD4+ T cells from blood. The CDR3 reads CSVEDPDRGWDEQFF. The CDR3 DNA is TGCAGCGTTGAAGACCCGGACAGGGGGTGGGATGAGCAGTTCTTC.